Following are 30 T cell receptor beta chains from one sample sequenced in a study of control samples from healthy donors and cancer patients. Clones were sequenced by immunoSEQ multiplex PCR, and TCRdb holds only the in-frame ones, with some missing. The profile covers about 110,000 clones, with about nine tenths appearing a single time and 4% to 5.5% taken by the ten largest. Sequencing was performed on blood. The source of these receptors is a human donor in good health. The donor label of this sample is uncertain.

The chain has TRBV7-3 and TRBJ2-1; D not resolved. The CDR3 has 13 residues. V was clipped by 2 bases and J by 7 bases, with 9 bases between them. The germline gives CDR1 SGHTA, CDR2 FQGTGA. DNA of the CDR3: TGTGCCAGCAGCTTATCCCTAAGTAATGAGCAGTTCTTC. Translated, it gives CASSLSLSNEQFF.

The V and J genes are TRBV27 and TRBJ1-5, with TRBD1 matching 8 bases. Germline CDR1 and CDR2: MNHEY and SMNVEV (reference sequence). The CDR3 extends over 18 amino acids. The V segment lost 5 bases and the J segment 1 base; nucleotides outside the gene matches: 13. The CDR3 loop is CASSNWTGTSLSNQPQHF. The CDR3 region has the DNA TGTGCCAGCAGTAACTGGACAGGGACGTCTTTAAGCAATCAGCCCCAGCATTTT.

The CDR3 DNA is TGTGCCAGCTCACCGGGACATAGGGATGAAAAACTGTTTTTT. Amino acid sequence: CASSPGHRDEKLFF. The chain has TRBV18 and TRBJ1-4; D may be TRBD1 (6 bases). Trimming took off 3 bases at V and 6 bases at J, with 11 bases between the two ends. Germline V gives CDR1 KGHSH, CDR2 LQKENI. This CDR3 is 14 amino acids long.

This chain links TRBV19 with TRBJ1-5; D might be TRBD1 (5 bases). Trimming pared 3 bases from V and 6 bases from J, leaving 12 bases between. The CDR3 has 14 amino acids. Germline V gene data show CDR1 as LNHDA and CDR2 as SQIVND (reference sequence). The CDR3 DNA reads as TGTGCCAGTAGTATTGGGAGGGGTGGTCAGCCCCAGCATTTT. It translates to CASSIGRGGQPQHF.

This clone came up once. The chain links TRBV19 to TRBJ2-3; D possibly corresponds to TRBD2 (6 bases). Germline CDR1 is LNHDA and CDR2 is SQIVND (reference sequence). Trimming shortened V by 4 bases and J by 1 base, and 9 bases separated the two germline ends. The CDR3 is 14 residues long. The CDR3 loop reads CASSSSGGTDTQYF. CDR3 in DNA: TGTGCCAGTAGTAGCTCGGGGGGCACAGATACGCAGTATTTT.

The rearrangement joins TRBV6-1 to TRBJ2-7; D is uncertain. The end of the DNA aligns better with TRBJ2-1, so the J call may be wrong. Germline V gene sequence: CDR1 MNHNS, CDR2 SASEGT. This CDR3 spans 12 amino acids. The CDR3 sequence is CASSEAREKQFF. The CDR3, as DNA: TGTGCCAGCAGTGAAGCACGAGAGAAGCAGTTCTTC.

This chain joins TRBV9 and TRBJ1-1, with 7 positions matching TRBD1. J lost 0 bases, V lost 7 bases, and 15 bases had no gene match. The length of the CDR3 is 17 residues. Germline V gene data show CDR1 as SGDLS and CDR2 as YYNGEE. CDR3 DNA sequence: TGTGCCAGCCGGCCGGGAGGGGGCGAAAAAATGAACACTGAAGCTTTCTTT. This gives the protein CASRPGGGEKMNTEAFF.

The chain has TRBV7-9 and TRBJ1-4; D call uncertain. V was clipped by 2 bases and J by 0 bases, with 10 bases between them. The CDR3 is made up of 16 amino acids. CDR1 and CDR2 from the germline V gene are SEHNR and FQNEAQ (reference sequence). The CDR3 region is CASSLQRGSTNEKLFF. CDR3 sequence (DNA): TGTGCCAGCAGCTTACAAAGAGGTTCAACTAATGAAAAACTGTTTTTT.

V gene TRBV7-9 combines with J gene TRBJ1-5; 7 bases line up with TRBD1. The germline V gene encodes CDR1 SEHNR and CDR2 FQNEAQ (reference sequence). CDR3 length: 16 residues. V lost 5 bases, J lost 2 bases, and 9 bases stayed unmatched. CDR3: CASSPQGGGGNQPQHF. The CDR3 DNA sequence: TGTGCCAGCAGCCCCCAGGGGGGGGGAGGCAATCAGCCCCAGCATTTT. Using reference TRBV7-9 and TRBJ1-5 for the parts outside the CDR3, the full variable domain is DTGVSQNPRHKITKRGQNVTFRCDPISEHNRLYWYRQTLGQGPEFLTYFQNEAQLEKSRLLSDRFSAERPKGSFSTLEIQRTEQGDSAMYLCASSPQGGGGNQPQHFGDGTRLSIL.

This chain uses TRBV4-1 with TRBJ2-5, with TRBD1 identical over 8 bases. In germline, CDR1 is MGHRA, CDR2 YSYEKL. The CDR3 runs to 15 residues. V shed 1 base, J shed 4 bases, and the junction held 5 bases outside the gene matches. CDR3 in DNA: TGCGCCAGCAGCCAAGCACAGGGGGATTTAGAGACCCAGTACTTC. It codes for CASSQAQGDLETQYF.

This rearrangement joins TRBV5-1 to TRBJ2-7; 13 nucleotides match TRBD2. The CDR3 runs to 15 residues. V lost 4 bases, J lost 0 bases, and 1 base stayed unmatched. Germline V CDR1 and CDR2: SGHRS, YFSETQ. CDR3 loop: CASSGTSGASYEQYF. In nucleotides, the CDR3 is TGCGCCAGCAGCGGGACTAGCGGGGCCTCCTACGAGCAGTACTTC. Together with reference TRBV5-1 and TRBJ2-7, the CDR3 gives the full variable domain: KAGVTQTPRYLIKTRGQQVTLSCSPISGHRSVSWYQQTPGQGLQFLFEYFSETQRNKGNFPGRFSGRQFSNSRSEMNVSTLELGDSALYLCASSGTSGASYEQYFGPGTRLTVT.

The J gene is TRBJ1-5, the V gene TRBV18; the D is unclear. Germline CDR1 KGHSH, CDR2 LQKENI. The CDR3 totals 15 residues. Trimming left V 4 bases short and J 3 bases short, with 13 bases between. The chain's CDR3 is CASSLFDGFNQPQHF. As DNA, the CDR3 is TGTGCCAGCTCACTTTTCGACGGATTCAATCAGCCCCAGCATTTT.

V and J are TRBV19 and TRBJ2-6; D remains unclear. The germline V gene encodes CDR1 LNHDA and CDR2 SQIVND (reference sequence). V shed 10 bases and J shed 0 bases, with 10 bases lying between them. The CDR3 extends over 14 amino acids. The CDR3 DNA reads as TGTGCCACCCTCGGTAGCTCTGGGGCCAACGTCCTGACTTTC. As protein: CATLGSSGANVLTF.

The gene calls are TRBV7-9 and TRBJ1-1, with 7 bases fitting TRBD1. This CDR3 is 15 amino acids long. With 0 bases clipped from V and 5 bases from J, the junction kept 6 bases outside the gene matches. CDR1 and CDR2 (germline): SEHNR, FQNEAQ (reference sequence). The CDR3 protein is CASSLAGGGETEAFF. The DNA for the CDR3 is TGTGCCAGCAGCTTAGCAGGGGGCGGTGAAACTGAAGCTTTCTTT.

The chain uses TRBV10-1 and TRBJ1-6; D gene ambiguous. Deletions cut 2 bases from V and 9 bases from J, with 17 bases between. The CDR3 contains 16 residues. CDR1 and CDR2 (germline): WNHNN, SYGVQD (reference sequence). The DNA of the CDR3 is TGCGCCAGCAGTGAGCCCCCGGGCTCAAGAGGTTCACCCCTCCACTTT. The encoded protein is CASSEPPGSRGSPLHF.

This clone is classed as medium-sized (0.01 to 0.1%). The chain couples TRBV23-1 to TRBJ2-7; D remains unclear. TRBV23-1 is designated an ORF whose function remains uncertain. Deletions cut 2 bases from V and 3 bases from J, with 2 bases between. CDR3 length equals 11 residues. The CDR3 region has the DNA TGCGCCAGCAGTCAACACTACGAGCAGTACGTC. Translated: CASSQHYEQYV.

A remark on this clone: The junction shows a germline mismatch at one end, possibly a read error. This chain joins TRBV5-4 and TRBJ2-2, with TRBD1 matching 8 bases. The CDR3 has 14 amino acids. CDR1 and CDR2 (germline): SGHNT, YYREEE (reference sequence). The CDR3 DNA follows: TGTGCCAGCAGCTTCCAGGGGGCGAACGGGGGGCTGTTTTTT. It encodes CASSFQGANGGLFF.

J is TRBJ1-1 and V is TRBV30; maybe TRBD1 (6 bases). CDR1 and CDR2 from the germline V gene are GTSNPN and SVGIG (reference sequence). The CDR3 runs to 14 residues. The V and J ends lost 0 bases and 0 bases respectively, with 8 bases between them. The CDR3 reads CAWSVKGVNTEAFF. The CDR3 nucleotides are TGTGCCTGGAGTGTGAAGGGGGTGAACACTGAAGCTTTCTTT.

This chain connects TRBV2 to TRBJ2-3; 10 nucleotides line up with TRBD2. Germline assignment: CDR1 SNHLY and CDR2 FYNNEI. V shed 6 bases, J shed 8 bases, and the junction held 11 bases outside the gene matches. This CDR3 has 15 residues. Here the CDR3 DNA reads TGTGCCAGCAGCGGATCTAGCGGGGGCAGGGGTACGCAGTATTTT. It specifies CASSGSSGGRGTQYF.

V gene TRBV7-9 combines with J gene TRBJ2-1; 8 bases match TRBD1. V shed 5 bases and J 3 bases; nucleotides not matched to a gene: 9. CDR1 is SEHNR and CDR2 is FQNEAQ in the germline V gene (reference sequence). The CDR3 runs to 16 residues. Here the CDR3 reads CASSPPGTGLYNEQFF. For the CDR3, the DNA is TGTGCCAGCAGCCCCCCCGGGACAGGTCTCTACAATGAGCAGTTCTTC.

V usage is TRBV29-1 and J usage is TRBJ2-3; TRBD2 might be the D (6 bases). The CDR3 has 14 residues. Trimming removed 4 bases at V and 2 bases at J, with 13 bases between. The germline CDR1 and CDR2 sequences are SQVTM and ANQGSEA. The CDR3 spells CSVGLPGDTDTQYF. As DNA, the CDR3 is TGCAGCGTTGGGCTTCCGGGGGACACAGATACGCAGTATTTT.

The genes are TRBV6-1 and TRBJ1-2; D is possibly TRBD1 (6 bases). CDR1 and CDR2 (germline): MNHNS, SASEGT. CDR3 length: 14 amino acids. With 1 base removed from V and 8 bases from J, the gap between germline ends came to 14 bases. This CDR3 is CASSEGGAQGGYTF. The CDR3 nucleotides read TGTGCCAGCAGTGAAGGAGGGGCTCAGGGGGGCTACACCTTC.

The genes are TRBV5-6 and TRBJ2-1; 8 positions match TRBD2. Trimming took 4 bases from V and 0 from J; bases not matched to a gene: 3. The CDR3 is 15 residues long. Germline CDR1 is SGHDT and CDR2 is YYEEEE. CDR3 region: CASSGGGSSYNEQFF. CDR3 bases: TGTGCCAGCAGCGGCGGGGGGAGCTCCTACAATGAGCAGTTCTTC.

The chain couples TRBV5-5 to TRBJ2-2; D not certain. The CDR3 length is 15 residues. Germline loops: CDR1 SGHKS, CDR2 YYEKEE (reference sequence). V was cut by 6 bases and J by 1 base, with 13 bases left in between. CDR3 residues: CASTLGAGNTGELFF. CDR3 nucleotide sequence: TGTGCCAGCACCCTTGGTGCAGGGAACACCGGGGAGCTGTTTTTT.

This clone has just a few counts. The CDR3 sequence is CASSLWQIGNTIYF. The CDR3 DNA follows: TGTGCCAGCAGCTTGTGGCAGATTGGAAACACCATATATTTT. V is TRBV5-4 and J is TRBJ1-3; D gene ambiguous. Germline assignment: CDR1 SGHNT and CDR2 YYREEE (reference sequence). The CDR3 is 14 residues long. Trimming cost V 1 base and J 3 bases, with 8 bases left between them.

CDR3 region: CASSSRQGKDTQYF. CDR3 DNA sequence: TGTGCCAGCAGTTCCCGACAGGGGAAAGATACGCAGTATTTT. This rearrangement joins TRBV6-5 to TRBJ2-3; 8 nucleotides agree with TRBD1. The length of the CDR3 is 14 residues. After removal of 4 bases from V and 5 bases from J, the junction contained 5 bases not matched to a gene. Germline V gene data show CDR1 as MNHEY and CDR2 as SVGAGI.

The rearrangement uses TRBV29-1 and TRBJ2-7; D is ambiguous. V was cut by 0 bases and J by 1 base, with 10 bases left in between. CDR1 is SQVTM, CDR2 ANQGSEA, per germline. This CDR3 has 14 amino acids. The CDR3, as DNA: TGCAGCGTTGAAGATTCTGGGGAATCCTACGAGCAGTACTTC. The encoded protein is CSVEDSGESYEQYF.

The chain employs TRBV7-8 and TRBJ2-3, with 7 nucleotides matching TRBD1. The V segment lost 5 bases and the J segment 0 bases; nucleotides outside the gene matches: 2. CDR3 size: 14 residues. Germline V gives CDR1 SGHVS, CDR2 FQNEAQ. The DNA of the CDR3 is TGTGCCAGCAGCCGACAGGGAAGCACAGATACGCAGTATTTT. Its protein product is CASSRQGSTDTQYF.

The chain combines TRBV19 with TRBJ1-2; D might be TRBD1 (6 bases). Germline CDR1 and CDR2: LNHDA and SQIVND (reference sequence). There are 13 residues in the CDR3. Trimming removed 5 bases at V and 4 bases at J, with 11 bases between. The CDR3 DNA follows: TGTGCCAGTAGTCAAACAGGGATCTATGGCTACACCTTC. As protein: CASSQTGIYGYTF.

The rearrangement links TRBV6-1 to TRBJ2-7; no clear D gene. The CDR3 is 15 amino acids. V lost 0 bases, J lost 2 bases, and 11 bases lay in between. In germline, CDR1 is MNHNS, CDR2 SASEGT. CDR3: CASSEAWTETYEQYF. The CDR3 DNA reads TGTGCCAGCAGTGAAGCATGGACGGAGACCTACGAGCAGTACTTC.